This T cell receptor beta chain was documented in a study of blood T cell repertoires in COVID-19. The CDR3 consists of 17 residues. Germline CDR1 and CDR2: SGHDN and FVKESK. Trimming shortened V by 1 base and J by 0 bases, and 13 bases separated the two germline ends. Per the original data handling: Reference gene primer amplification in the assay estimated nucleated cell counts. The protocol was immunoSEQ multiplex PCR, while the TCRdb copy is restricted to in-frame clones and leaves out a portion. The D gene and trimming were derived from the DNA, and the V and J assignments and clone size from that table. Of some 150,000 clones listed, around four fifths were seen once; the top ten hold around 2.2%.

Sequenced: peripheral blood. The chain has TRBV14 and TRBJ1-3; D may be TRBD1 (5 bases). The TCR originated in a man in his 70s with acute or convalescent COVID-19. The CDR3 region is CASSQVGRRGSGNTIYF. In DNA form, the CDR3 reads TGTGCCAGCAGCCAAGTGGGCAGGAGGGGCTCTGGAAACACCATATATTTT.